The 3 T cell receptor beta chains given below trace back to one sample, sequenced in a study of T-cell memory formation after mild COVID-19. MiXCR, applied by TCRdb to the 5' RACE reads, yields one record per CDR3 protein. The table includes some 150,000 distinct CDR3 sequences, around 15% detected once. Material for sequencing was PBMCs or a T cell subset sorted from them (not recorded which). These receptors were obtained from an adult woman who had mild COVID-19 (a few samples of this study predate the infection). Cell type and time point are not known.

This clonotype was observed a few times. The chain is built from TRBV20-1 and TRBJ2-7, with 7 bases that match TRBD2. V dropped 0 bases and J dropped 0; count of bases not matched to a gene: 5. The CDR3 covers 15 residues. Per germline, CDR1 DFQATT and CDR2 SNEGSKA (reference sequence). Here the CDR3 reads CSARDWEGTSYEQYF. The CDR3 DNA is TGCAGTGCTAGAGATTGGGAGGGCACCTCCTACGAGCAGTACTTC.

The rearrangement uses TRBV6-5 and TRBJ2-2; D is perhaps TRBD1 (5 bases). In germline, CDR1 is MNHEY, CDR2 SVGAGI. This CDR3 contains 16 residues. The V end was cut by 4 bases, the J end by 1 base, with 13 bases between. The chain's CDR3 is CASSSLTAGNTGELFF. The DNA of the CDR3 is TGTGCCAGCAGTTCCCTGACAGCCGGGAACACCGGGGAGCTGTTTTTT.

The chain joins TRBV28 to TRBJ2-3; D is undetermined. Per germline, CDR1 MDHEN and CDR2 SYDVKM. V was trimmed by 3 bases and J by 2 bases, leaving 15 bases between them. The CDR3 length is 16 residues. The CDR3 bases are TGTGCCAGCAGTTTTCCCAAGGGCAGAATCACAGATACGCAGTATTTT. This gives the protein CASSFPKGRITDTQYF.